This T cell receptor (beta chain) was recorded in a study of regulatory T cells in long-lasting Graves disease (dated by TCRdb to 2020 to 2022). Study-wide context: Antithyroid drugs had been taken for less than 3 months by newly diagnosed Graves' disease patients. Peripheral blood TCR sequencing and RNA sequencing compared persistent Graves' disease patients with newly diagnosed Graves' disease patients. The study was conducted in China and was registered as a clinical trial. TCR sequencing covered 13 persistent and some 20 newly diagnosed Graves' disease patients, 33 samples in total.

Overall study results and their limits: Preferential use of TRBV28, TRBJ1-2 and TRBJ2-5 was observed in persistent disease, whereas TRBV20-1 and TRBJ2-1 were favored in newly diagnosed disease. Only peripheral blood was studied, because thyroid tissue, the primary lesion, was inaccessible. The small sample size was acknowledged by the authors as a limitation that may reduce accuracy. Compared with newly diagnosed patients, patients with persistent Graves' disease had lower TCR Shannon entropy and fewer highly expanded clones, which suggests clonal expansion. Sequencing and analysis were restricted to the TCR beta chain. Persistent patients shared more public clonotypes among themselves (under 3,000) than newly diagnosed patients did (more than 850).

Read against the paper, the sample's time point label means: newly diagnosed GD, antithyroid drugs for less than 3 months. For both TCR sequencing and RNA sequencing, RNA was extracted from PBMCs using TRIzol. The diagnosis of Graves' disease followed American Thyroid Association guidelines. Patients for the study were recruited at an endocrinology department in Xi'an, China. Each patient gave about 8.1 milliliters of peripheral blood, collected in an EDTA anticoagulant tube. Ficoll Paque Plus density gradient separation was used to isolate PBMCs, and no additional T cell sorting was done. RNA quality was checked with an Agilent 2100 Bioanalyzer and agarose gel, and concentration with a NanoDrop 2000. Library construction relied on multiplex PCR. Sequencing instrument: Illumina HiSeq 4000. CDR3 regions were amplified by Arm-PCR with iRepertoire HTBI primers to construct TCR beta libraries. Before sequencing, the PCR products went through gel purification. In the authors' own workflow: Across samples, 60 to 75 TRBV and 15 or so TRBJ segments were identified and used for gene usage analysis of CDR3 amino acid clonotypes. COPE and FqMerger were used to merge filtered high-quality paired reads into contigs. BLAST was used to align contigs to the IMGT TRBV, TRBD and TRBJ reference genes, and CDR3 was defined following IMGT. Highly expanded clones were defined as clonotypes with a frequency above 0.1%. Shannon entropy served as the measure of repertoire diversity, while the Gini coefficient captured V-J evenness. Clonotypes shared by more than one individual were considered public. Starting from the raw public reads, TCRdb applied fastp trimming at Q25, assembled clones with MiXCR and retained in-frame beta chains. Rows are unified per CDR3 protein, each entry keeping the most common DNA and genes. TCRdb's processing, not the authors', yielded these V and J calls. For this sample there are about 320,000 distinct CDR3 sequences; 18% appear just once. About two fifths of the sample goes to the ten largest clones.

With regard to this clonotype: What this receptor recognizes is not known. Qualities for individual bases were not recorded, and no much larger clone is one base off.

Per the germline V gene, SNHLY is the CDR1 and FYNNEI is the CDR2. Reading from cysteine to phenylalanine, the CDR3 counts 17 amino acids. Only CDR3 DNA is held: 51 bases, read in frame from base 1. V gives up 10 bases and J gives up 7 bases, and the segment between their germline ends measures 31 bases. The chain couples TRBV2 to TRBJ1-2, and TRBD1 may be the D gene, going by 6 matching bases. The TCR comes from a female donor with Graves disease. The specimen was peripheral blood mononuclear cells (PBMCs), collected at new diagnosis, from a patient treated with antithyroid drugs. The encoded CDR3 is CAKQEWSPSAGEAGYTF. The DNA is as follows: TGTGCCAAACAAGAATGGTCCCCTTCAGCAGGGGAGGCTGGCTACACCTTC.